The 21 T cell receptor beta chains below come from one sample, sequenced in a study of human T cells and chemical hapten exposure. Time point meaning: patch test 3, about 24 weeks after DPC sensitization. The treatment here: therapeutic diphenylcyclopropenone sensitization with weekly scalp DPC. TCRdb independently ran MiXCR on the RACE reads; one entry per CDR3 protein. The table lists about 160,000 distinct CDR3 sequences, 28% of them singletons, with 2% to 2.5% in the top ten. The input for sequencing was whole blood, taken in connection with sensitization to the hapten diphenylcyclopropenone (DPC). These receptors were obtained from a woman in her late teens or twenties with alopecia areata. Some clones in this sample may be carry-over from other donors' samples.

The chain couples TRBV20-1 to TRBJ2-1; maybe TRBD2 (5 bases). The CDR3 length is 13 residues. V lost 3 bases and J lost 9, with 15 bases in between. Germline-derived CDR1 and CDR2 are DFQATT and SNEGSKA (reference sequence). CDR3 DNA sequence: TGCAGTGCTAGGGAGGACTCCCCCAGTGAGCAGTTCTTC. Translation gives CSAREDSPSEQFF.

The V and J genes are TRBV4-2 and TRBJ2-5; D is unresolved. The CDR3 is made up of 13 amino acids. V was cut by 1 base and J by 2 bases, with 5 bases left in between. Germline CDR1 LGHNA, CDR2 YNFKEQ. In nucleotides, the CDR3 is TGTGCCAGCAGCCAAGGACCACAAGAGACCCAGTACTTC. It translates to CASSQGPQETQYF.

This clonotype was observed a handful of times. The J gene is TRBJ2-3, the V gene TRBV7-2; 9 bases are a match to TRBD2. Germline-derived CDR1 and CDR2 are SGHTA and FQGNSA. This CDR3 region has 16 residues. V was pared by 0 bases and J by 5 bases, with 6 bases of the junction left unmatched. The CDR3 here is CASSLARSAGGDTQYF. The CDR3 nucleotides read TGTGCCAGCAGCTTAGCTAGGTCAGCGGGAGGAGATACGCAGTATTTT.

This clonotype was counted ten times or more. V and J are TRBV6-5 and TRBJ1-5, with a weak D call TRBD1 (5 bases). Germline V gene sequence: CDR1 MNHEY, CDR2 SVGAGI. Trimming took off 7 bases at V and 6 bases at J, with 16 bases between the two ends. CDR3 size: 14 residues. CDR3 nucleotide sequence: TGTGCCAGCACCTCAGGGAAAGGAGGTCAGCCCCAGCATTTT. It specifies CASTSGKGGQPQHF.

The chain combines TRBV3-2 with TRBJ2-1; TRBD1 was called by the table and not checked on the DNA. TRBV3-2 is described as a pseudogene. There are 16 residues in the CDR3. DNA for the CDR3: TGTGCCAGCAGCCCTTTCGGGACAGGGGTTTACAATGAGCAGTTCTTC. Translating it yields CASSPFGTGVYNEQFF.

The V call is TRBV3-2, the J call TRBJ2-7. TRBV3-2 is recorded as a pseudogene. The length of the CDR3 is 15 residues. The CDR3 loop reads CASSQGRRISYEQYF. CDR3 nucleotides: TGTGCCAGCAGCCAAGGTCGACGGATCTCCTACGAGCAGTACTTC.

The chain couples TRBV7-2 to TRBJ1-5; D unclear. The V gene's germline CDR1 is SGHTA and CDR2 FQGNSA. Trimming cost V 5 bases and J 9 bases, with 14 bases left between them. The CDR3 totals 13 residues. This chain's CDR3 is CASSLYDGMPQHF. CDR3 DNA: TGTGCCAGCAGCCTTTACGACGGGATGCCCCAGCATTTT.

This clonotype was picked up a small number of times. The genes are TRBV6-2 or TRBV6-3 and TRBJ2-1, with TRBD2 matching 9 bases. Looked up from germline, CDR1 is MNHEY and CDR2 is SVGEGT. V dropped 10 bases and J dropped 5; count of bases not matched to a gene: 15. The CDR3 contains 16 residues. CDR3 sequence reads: CAITSRSGRENNEQFF. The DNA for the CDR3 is TGTGCCATCACTAGTCGTAGCGGGAGAGAAAACAATGAGCAGTTCTTC.

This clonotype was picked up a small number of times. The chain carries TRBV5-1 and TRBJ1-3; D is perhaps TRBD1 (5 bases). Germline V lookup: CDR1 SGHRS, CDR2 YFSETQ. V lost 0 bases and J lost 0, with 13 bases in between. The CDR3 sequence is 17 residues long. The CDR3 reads CASSLEGRVGSGNTIYF. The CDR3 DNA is TGCGCCAGCAGCTTGGAAGGCAGGGTCGGCTCTGGAAACACCATATATTTT.

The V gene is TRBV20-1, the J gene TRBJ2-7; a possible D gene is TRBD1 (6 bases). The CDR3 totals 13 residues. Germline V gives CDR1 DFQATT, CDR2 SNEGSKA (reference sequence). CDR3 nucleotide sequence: TGCAGCGCACCGACAGCACAGGGTAACGAGCAGTACTTC. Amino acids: CSAPTAQGNEQYF.

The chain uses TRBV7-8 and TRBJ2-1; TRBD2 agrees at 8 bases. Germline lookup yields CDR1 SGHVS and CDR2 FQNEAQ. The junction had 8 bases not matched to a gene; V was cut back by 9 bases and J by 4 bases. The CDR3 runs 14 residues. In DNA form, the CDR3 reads TGTGCCAGTACTGTAGCGGGGCTGTACAATGAGCAGTTCTTC. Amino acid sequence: CASTVAGLYNEQFF.

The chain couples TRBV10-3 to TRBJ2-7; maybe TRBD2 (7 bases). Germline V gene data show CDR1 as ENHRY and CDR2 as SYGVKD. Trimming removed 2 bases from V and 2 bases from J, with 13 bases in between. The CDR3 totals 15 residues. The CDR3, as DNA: TGTGCCATCAGTGAGGGGGGGGACAAAACCTACGAGCAGTACTTC. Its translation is CAISEGGDKTYEQYF.

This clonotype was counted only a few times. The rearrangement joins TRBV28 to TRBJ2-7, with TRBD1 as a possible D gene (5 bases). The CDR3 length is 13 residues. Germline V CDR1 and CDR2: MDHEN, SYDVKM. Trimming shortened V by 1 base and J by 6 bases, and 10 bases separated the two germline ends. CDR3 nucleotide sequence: TGTGCCAGCAGTTTATTAGGGGTAGGCGAGCAGTACTTC. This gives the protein CASSLLGVGEQYF.

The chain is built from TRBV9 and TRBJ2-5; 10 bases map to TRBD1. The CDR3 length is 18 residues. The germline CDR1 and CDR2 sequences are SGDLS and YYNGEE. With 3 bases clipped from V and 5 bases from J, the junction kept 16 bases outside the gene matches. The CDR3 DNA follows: TGTGCCAGCAGCGCGAACCGTGCCGGGACAGGGGTCCGGGAGACCCAGTACTTC. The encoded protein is CASSANRAGTGVRETQYF. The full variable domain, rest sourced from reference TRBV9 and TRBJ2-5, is DSGVTQTPKHLITATGQRVTLRCSPRSGDLSVYWYQQSLDQGLQFLIQYYNGEERAKGNILERFSAQQFPDLHSELNLSSLELGDSALYFCASSANRAGTGVRETQYFGPGTRLLVL.

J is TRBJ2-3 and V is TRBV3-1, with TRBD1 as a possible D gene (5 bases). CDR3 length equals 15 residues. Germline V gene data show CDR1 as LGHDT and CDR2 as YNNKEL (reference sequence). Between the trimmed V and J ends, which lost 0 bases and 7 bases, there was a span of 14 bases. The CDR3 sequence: CASSQEGERDNTQYF. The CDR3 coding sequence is TGTGCCAGCAGCCAAGAAGGGGAACGAGATAATACGCAGTATTTT.

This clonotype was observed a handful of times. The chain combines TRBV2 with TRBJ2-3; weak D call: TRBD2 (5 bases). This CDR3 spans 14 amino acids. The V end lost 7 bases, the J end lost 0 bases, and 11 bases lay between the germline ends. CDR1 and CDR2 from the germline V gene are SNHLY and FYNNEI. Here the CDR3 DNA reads TGTGCCAGCAAGCCCGGAGGTAGCACAGATACGCAGTATTTT. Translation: CASKPGGSTDTQYF.

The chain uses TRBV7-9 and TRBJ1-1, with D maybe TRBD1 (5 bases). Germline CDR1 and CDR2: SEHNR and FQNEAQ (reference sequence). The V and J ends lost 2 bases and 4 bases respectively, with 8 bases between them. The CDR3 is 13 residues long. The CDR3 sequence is CASSLQGTTEAFF. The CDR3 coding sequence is TGTGCCAGCAGCTTACAGGGTACCACTGAAGCTTTCTTT.

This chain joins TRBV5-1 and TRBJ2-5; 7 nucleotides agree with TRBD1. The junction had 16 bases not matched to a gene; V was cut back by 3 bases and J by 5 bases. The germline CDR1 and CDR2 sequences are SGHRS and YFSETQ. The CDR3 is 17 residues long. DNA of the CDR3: TGCGCCAGCAGCTGGATGGGACGACAGGGTGGGTCGGAGACCCAGTACTTC. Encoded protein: CASSWMGRQGGSETQYF.

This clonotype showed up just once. As DNA, the CDR3 is TGCGCCAGCAGCCCAAAGGGGAATACCAATCAGCCCCAGCATTTT. This codes for CASSPKGNTNQPQHF. The rearrangement uses TRBV4-1 and TRBJ1-5; maybe TRBD1 (5 bases). From germline, CDR1 is MGHRA and CDR2 YSYEKL. This CDR3 has 15 residues. Deletions cut 4 bases from V and 3 bases from J, with 13 bases between.

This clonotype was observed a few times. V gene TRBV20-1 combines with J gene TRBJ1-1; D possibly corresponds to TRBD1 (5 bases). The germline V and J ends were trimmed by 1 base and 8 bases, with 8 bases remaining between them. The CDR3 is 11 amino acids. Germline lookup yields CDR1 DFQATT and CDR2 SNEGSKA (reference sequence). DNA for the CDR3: TGCAGTGCTAGAGGTCGGGGGGAAGCTTTCTTT. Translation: CSARGRGEAFF.

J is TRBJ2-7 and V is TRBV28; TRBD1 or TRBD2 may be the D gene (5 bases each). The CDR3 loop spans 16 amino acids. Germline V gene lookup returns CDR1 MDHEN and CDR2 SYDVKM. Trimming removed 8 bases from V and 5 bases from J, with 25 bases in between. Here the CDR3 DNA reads TGTGCCAGCCACCAAAGGGGACGCTCGATTACGCACGAGCAGTACTTC. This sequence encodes CASHQRGRSITHEQYF.